This TCR beta chain was found in a study of cytomegalovirus exposure and HLA in healthy donors. Turning to the study itself: Among about 179 million T cells, an earlier analysis found 120 million or so unique TCR beta sequences.

V was pared by 2 bases and J by 4 bases, with 9 bases between. The CDR3 is made up of 13 amino acids. The germline gives CDR1 LGHNA, CDR2 YNFKEQ. Vbeta (60) and Jbeta (13) primers were used in the PCR. In the authors' methods: Later, an analysis found 75 million to 100 million unique TCR beta chains, and about 9.9 million of these were shared. TCRdb keeps only in-frame clones here, not all; method: immunoSEQ multiplex PCR. Clone size and the V and J calls come from that table; the DNA yielded D and trimming. Here the sample spans some 80,000 clones, more than 60% being singletons. Input material: PBMCs. The TCR sequence derives from a man aged 35 to 55 in good health and CMV-seronegative. The chain employs TRBV4-2 and TRBJ2-7; D is ambiguous. CDR3: CASSQRQVYEQYF. CDR3 DNA: TGTGCCAGCAGCCAACGGCAGGTATACGAGCAGTACTTC.